These 17 T cell receptor beta chains originate from one sample sequenced in a study of STAT5B mutations in CD4+ large granular lymphocyte leukemia. TCRdb keeps only in-frame clones here, not all; method: immunoSEQ multiplex PCR. This sample carries about 29,000 clones, 65% to 80% of them seen once, and the ten largest clones take about 6%. Sequenced sample: CD4+ T cells from blood buffy coats. The origin of the receptors is a human donor in good health.

The rearrangement uses TRBV5-4 and TRBJ2-3, with 7 bases fitting TRBD2. The CDR3 length is 16 residues. V was pared by 4 bases and J by 0 bases, with 8 bases of the junction left unmatched. Germline-derived CDR1 and CDR2 are SGHNT and YYREEE (reference sequence). CDR3 in amino acids: CASSPVTGGSTDTQYF. The DNA of the CDR3 is TGTGCCAGCAGCCCGGTAACGGGGGGAAGCACAGATACGCAGTATTTT.

The CDR3: CASSSAGQKNTEAFF. The CDR3 DNA follows: TGTGCCAGCAGTTCCGCGGGACAGAAGAACACTGAAGCTTTCTTT. The rearrangement links TRBV6-5 to TRBJ1-1, with 7 bases identical to TRBD1. J gave up 1 base and V 4 bases, and 6 bases lay outside the gene matches. The CDR3 length is 15 residues. Germline V gene sequence: CDR1 MNHEY, CDR2 SVGAGI.

The CDR3: CAIGTVYGYTF. The CDR3 nucleotides read TGTGCCATTGGGACAGTCTATGGCTACACCTTC. This chain joins TRBV10-3 and TRBJ1-2; 7 bases align to TRBD1. V gave up 9 bases and J gave up 4 bases; unmatched junction bases: 2. This CDR3 has 11 residues. CDR1 is ENHRY, CDR2 SYGVKD, per germline.

CDR3 sequence reads: CASSSRGGGDTGELFF. The CDR3 region has the DNA TGTGCCAGCAGCTCTCGAGGGGGCGGCGACACCGGGGAGCTGTTTTTT. The rearrangement links TRBV5-5 to TRBJ2-2; the match to TRBD1 covers 7 bases. This CDR3 is built from 16 residues. The J segment lost 3 bases and the V segment lost 3 bases, leaving 8 bases of the junction unmatched. Germline V gene data show CDR1 as SGHKS and CDR2 as YYEKEE (reference sequence).

The rearrangement links TRBV18 to TRBJ2-7; TRBD2 matches at 9 bases. V dropped 2 bases and J dropped 7; count of bases not matched to a gene: 9. The CDR3 totals 15 residues. Germline loops: CDR1 KGHSH, CDR2 LQKENI. The CDR3 DNA reads as TGTGCCAGCTCACCATCGGGCGGGGGGGCTCGGGAGCAGTACTTC. As protein: CASSPSGGGAREQYF.

V gene TRBV5-5 combines with J gene TRBJ2-2; 8 bases match TRBD1. The CDR3 contains 18 residues. Germline-derived CDR1 and CDR2 are SGHKS and YYEKEE (reference sequence). With 4 bases clipped from V and 5 bases from J, the junction kept 16 bases outside the gene matches. Here the CDR3 reads CASSPTPYRGTGTGELFF. The CDR3, as DNA: TGTGCCAGCAGCCCGACACCCTACAGGGGGACGGGTACCGGGGAGCTGTTTTTT.

The gene calls are TRBV2 and TRBJ2-2, with D unclear. Germline-derived CDR1 and CDR2 are SNHLY and FYNNEI. The CDR3 runs 13 residues. Trimming removed 4 bases from V and 6 bases from J, with 9 bases in between. The CDR3: CASSVSPSGELFF. The CDR3 DNA follows: TGTGCCAGCAGTGTGTCCCCCTCCGGGGAGCTGTTTTTT. Using reference TRBV2 and TRBJ2-2 for the parts outside the CDR3, the full variable domain is EPEVTQTPSHQVTQMGQEVILRCVPISNHLYFYWYRQILGQKVEFLVSFYNNEISEKSEIFDDQFSVERPDGSNFTLKIRSTKLEDSAMYFCASSVSPSGELFFGEGSRLTVL.

The chain employs TRBV10-1 and TRBJ1-1; TRBD1 is a possible D gene (5 bases). This CDR3 comprises 14 residues. The germline gives CDR1 WNHNN, CDR2 SYGVQD (reference sequence). V lost 6 bases to trimming and J lost 5 bases, with 16 bases between them. CDR3 amino acids: CASSERTGVTEAFF. For the CDR3, the DNA is TGCGCCAGCAGCGAAAGGACGGGGGTAACTGAAGCTTTCTTT.

V is TRBV19 and J is TRBJ1-1; tentatively, D is TRBD1 (5 bases). CDR1 is LNHDA, CDR2 SQIVND, per germline (reference sequence). Trimming stripped 6 bases from V and 0 bases from J, with 8 bases between. The CDR3 length is 13 residues. CDR3 loop: CASRGPLNTEAFF. The CDR3 nucleotides read TGTGCCAGTAGGGGGCCGCTGAACACTGAAGCTTTCTTT.

The chain links TRBV9 to TRBJ2-5; 13 nucleotides align to TRBD2. Trimming at V came to 3 bases and at J to 9 bases, leaving 14 bases not matched to a gene. CDR1 is SGDLS and CDR2 is YYNGEE in the germline V gene. The CDR3 is 17 residues long. The CDR3 here is CASSAGGLAGSGGAQYF. In DNA form, the CDR3 reads TGTGCCAGCAGCGCGGGGGGACTAGCGGGGTCGGGAGGGGCCCAGTACTTC.

This chain links TRBV9 with TRBJ2-2; D unclear. The CDR3 is 13 residues long. The germline CDR1 and CDR2 sequences are SGDLS and YYNGEE. Trimming stripped 0 bases from V and 3 bases from J, with 3 bases between. CDR3 protein: CASSVGDTGELFF. As DNA, the CDR3 is TGTGCCAGCAGCGTAGGGGACACCGGGGAGCTGTTTTTT.

The chain uses TRBV2 and TRBJ2-5; the D gene is possibly TRBD1 (5 bases). The CDR3 contains 12 residues. V shed 2 bases and J shed 4 bases, with 5 bases lying between them. Germline CDR1 is SNHLY and CDR2 is FYNNEI. The CDR3 region has the DNA TGTGCCAGCAGTGAACAGGGAGAGACCCAGTACTTC. It is translated as CASSEQGETQYF.

Points on this clone: At the DNA level, this CDR3 is encoded by other sequences in the same sample as well. The V and J genes are TRBV7-9 and TRBJ2-3; D ambiguous. Deletions cut 1 base from V and 0 bases from J, with 5 bases between. CDR1 is SEHNR and CDR2 is FQNEAQ in the germline V gene (reference sequence). The CDR3 runs 14 residues. The CDR3 here is CASSLGRSTDTQYF. The CDR3 DNA follows: TGTGCCAGCAGCTTAGGGCGCAGCACAGATACGCAGTATTTT.

The chain joins TRBV6-5 to TRBJ2-2; D not certain. The CDR3 is 12 amino acids. CDR1 is MNHEY, CDR2 SVGAGI, per germline. Trimming stripped 6 bases from V and 2 bases from J, with 4 bases between. As DNA, the CDR3 is TGTGCCAGCAGCGGAAACACCGGGGAGCTGTTTTTT. This encodes CASSGNTGELFF.

The chain couples TRBV27 to TRBJ2-3, with D perhaps TRBD2 (5 bases). The CDR3 length is 14 residues. The V end lost 2 bases, the J end lost 4 bases, and 10 bases lay between the germline ends. Germline CDR1 MNHEY, CDR2 SMNVEV (reference sequence). CDR3 DNA: TGTGCCAGCAGTTTAGAACTAGGGTCAGATACGCAGTATTTT. Amino acids: CASSLELGSDTQYF.

The chain employs TRBV7-8 and TRBJ1-6; no reliable D call. V was clipped by 3 bases and J by 6 bases, with 9 bases between them. In germline, CDR1 is SGHVS, CDR2 FQNEAQ. The CDR3 extends over 14 amino acids. The CDR3 coding sequence is TGTGCCAGCAGCTTTGGTCAGCCTAATTCACCCCTCCACTTT. It yields the protein CASSFGQPNSPLHF.

The chain uses TRBV5-5 and TRBJ1-2; no clear D. CDR1 is SGHKS and CDR2 is YYEKEE in the germline V gene (reference sequence). V gave up 1 base and J gave up 2 bases, with 12 bases separating them. This CDR3 region has 15 residues. CDR3 sequence (DNA): TGTGCCAGCAGCTTGATTGAAGGACCCAACTATGGCTACACCTTC. It specifies CASSLIEGPNYGYTF.